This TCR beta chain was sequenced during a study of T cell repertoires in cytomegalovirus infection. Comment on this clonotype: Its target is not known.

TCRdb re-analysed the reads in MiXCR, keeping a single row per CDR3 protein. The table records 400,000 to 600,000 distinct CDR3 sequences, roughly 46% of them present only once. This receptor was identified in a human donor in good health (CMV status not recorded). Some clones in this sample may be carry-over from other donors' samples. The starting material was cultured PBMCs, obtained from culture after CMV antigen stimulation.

Here the CDR3 DNA reads TGTGCCAGCAGCCCCGACAGGGCACGGACTGAAGCTTTCTTT. It translates to CASSPDRARTEAFF. The chain joins TRBV12-3 or TRBV12-4 to TRBJ1-1; TRBD1 matches 7 bases. The CDR3 has 14 amino acids. V shed 6 bases and J 5 bases; nucleotides not matched to a gene: 9.